These 31 T cell receptor beta chains came from one sample sequenced in a study of blood T cell repertoires in COVID-19 (dated by TCRdb to 2020 to 2021). The library was obtained by the immunoSEQ multiplex PCR assay. TCRdb carries this immuneACCESS record with in-frame sequences only. Its versions omit some clonotypes, under half of them owing to an unresolved V gene in the studies checked, with the rest unexplained. Recorded for this sample are a few hundred thousand clones; approximately 90% of them occurred a single time. Roughly 4.5% of the sample lies in the top ten. Source material: peripheral blood. Source of these receptors: a man between 45 and 60 years old with acute or convalescent COVID-19.

V is TRBV18 and J is TRBJ1-2; no clear D gene. The CDR3 is 13 residues long. CDR1 and CDR2 from the germline V gene are KGHSH and LQKENI. V lost 2 bases and J lost 5, with 9 bases in between. CDR3 sequence (DNA): TGTGCCAGCTCACCAGAAGGCGGTTATGGCTACACCTTC. Its protein product is CASSPEGGYGYTF. Combining the CDR3 with reference TRBV18 and TRBJ1-2 gives the whole variable domain NAGVMQNPRHLVRRRGQEARLRCSPMKGHSHVYWYRQLPEEGLKFMVYLQKENIIDESGMPKERFSAEFPKEGPSILRIQQVVRGDSAAYFCASSPEGGYGYTFGSGTRLTVV.

The CDR3 region is CASSPQGQEKETQYF. DNA for the CDR3: TGTGCCAGCAGTCCCCAGGGACAGGAGAAAGAGACCCAGTACTTC. This chain links TRBV28 with TRBJ2-5; TRBD1 matches 8 bases. The germline V gene has CDR1 MDHEN and CDR2 SYDVKM. This CDR3 spans 15 amino acids. V dropped 5 bases and J dropped 3; count of bases not matched to a gene: 8.

This clone has only a few counts. The chain couples TRBV7-9 to TRBJ1-2; D may be TRBD1 (6 bases). The CDR3 has 15 amino acids. Trimming stripped 5 bases from V and 2 bases from J, with 15 bases between. Germline V gene data show CDR1 as SEHNR and CDR2 as FQNEAQ (reference sequence). CDR3 in amino acids: CASSGAGAKNYGYTF. The CDR3 DNA reads TGTGCCAGCAGCGGTGCGGGGGCGAAAAACTATGGCTACACCTTC.

The chain employs TRBV5-1 and TRBJ1-3; D remains unclear. The CDR3 spans 13 residues. CDR1 SGHRS and CDR2 YFSETQ come from the germline V gene. Trimming took off 6 bases at V and 4 bases at J, with 11 bases between the two ends. The CDR3 sequence: CASKTAGGNTIYF. The DNA for the CDR3 is TGCGCCAGCAAAACGGCGGGAGGAAACACCATATATTTT.

In DNA, the CDR3 is TGTGCCAGCAGTGAGGTTGGCAGGGGGAGTCAGCCCCAGCATTTT. It yields the protein CASSEVGRGSQPQHF. The chain has TRBV6-1 and TRBJ1-5, with 7 nucleotides matching TRBD1. Looked up from germline, CDR1 is MNHNS and CDR2 is SASEGT. This CDR3 region has 15 residues. V lost 3 bases to trimming and J lost 6 bases; unmatched junction nucleotides: 8.

CDR3 residues: CASSEYIGGQGTGELFF. In DNA form, the CDR3 reads TGTGCCAGCAGTGAATATATAGGGGGACAGGGCACCGGGGAGCTGTTTTTT. The chain joins TRBV25-1 to TRBJ2-2; 9 nucleotides agree with TRBD1. This CDR3 contains 17 residues. Per the germline V gene, CDR1 is MGHDK and CDR2 is SYGVNS. With V trimmed by 0 bases and J by 4 bases, 6 bases remained unmatched.

The rearrangement uses TRBV19 and TRBJ1-3; D possibly corresponds to TRBD1 (6 bases). Trimming took 1 base from V and 0 from J, leaving 7 bases between them. CDR1 is LNHDA and CDR2 is SQIVND in the germline V gene (reference sequence). The CDR3 totals 15 residues. In nucleotides, the CDR3 is TGTGCCAGTAGTATAGCGGACAGCTCTGGAAACACCATATATTTT. This gives the protein CASSIADSSGNTIYF. Supplemented by reference TRBV19 and TRBJ1-3, the full variable domain reads DGGITQSPKYLFRKEGQNVTLSCEQNLNHDAMYWYRQDPGQGLRLIYYSQIVNDFQKGDIAEGYSVSREKKESFPLTVTSAQKNPTAFYLCASSIADSSGNTIYFGEGSWLTVV.

This chain uses TRBV5-1 with TRBJ2-1; no definite D call. The CDR3 runs 14 residues. V was clipped by 0 bases and J by 0 bases, with 4 bases between them. CDR1 and CDR2 (germline): SGHRS, YFSETQ. The CDR3 loop is CASSLVSSYNEQFF. The CDR3 coding sequence is TGCGCCAGCAGCTTGGTGAGCTCCTACAATGAGCAGTTCTTC.

The chain is built from TRBV5-4 and TRBJ1-1, with a tentative D call TRBD1 (6 bases). Trimming pared 2 bases from V and 4 bases from J, leaving 15 bases between. Germline CDR1 reads SGHNT; CDR2 reads YYREEE (reference sequence). The CDR3 has 15 residues. The CDR3 loop reads CASSFLRGAGTEAFF. The DNA for the CDR3 is TGTGCCAGCAGCTTCCTTCGGGGGGCGGGCACTGAAGCTTTCTTT. Full variable domain (rest looked up from reference TRBV5-4 and TRBJ1-1): ETGVTQSPTHLIKTRGQQVTLRCSSQSGHNTVSWYQQALGQGPQFIFQYYREEENGRGNFPPRFSGLQFPNYSSELNVNALELDDSALYLCASSFLRGAGTEAFFGQGTRLTVV.

CDR3 nucleotides: TGTGCCAGCAGCTCGAGCAGGGCTCAGCCCCAGCATTTT. This gives the protein CASSSSRAQPQHF. The chain carries TRBV11-2 and TRBJ1-5, with D maybe TRBD1 (5 bases). The CDR3 totals 13 residues. Deletions cut 4 bases from V and 6 bases from J, with 10 bases between. Germline V lookup: CDR1 SGHAT, CDR2 FQNNGV.

This sequence joins TRBV5-1 and TRBJ1-2; maybe TRBD1 (6 bases). Germline CDR1 and CDR2: SGHRS and YFSETQ. The CDR3 runs 12 residues. V was cut by 4 bases and J by 7 bases, with 11 bases left in between. The CDR3 protein is CASSTGSSGYTF. The DNA for the CDR3 is TGCGCCAGCAGCACAGGGAGTAGTGGCTACACCTTC. The full variable domain, with the rest looked up from reference TRBV5-1 and TRBJ1-2, is KAGVTQTPRYLIKTRGQQVTLSCSPISGHRSVSWYQQTPGQGLQFLFEYFSETQRNKGNFPGRFSGRQFSNSRSEMNVSTLELGDSALYLCASSTGSSGYTFGSGTRLTVV.

V usage is TRBV6-5 and J usage is TRBJ2-1; D perhaps matches TRBD1 (5 bases). The CDR3 has 13 residues. Trimming left V 6 bases short and J 6 bases short, with 12 bases between. Germline CDR1 reads MNHEY; CDR2 reads SVGAGI. The CDR3 coding sequence is TGTGCCAGCAGCGCATCCAGGGCCAATGAGCAGTTCTTC. Protein: CASSASRANEQFF.

This chain links TRBV5-4 with TRBJ2-1; 8 bases agree with TRBD1. J lost 9 bases, V lost 4 bases, and 9 bases had no gene match. This CDR3 has 14 amino acids. From germline, CDR1 is SGHNT and CDR2 YYREEE (reference sequence). CDR3 protein: CASSLPQGATEQFF. The CDR3, as DNA: TGTGCCAGCAGCCTACCCCAGGGGGCCACTGAGCAGTTCTTC. Drawing the rest from reference TRBV5-4 and TRBJ2-1, the complete variable domain is ETGVTQSPTHLIKTRGQQVTLRCSSQSGHNTVSWYQQALGQGPQFIFQYYREEENGRGNFPPRFSGLQFPNYSSELNVNALELDDSALYLCASSLPQGATEQFFGPGTRLTVL.

The rearrangement joins TRBV5-3 to TRBJ2-7; 7 bases map to TRBD1. TRBV5-3 falls under the ORF class, with uncertain function. Losses at the gene ends were 0 bases for V and 4 bases for J; bases not matched to a gene: 10. The CDR3 spans 16 residues. The CDR3 nucleotides are TGTGCCAGAAGCTTGGTAGCCGGGACAGCCATTTACGAGCAGTACTTC. It yields the protein CARSLVAGTAIYEQYF.

The chain uses TRBV12-3 or TRBV12-4 and TRBJ2-6, with unresolved D. V dropped 7 bases and J dropped 0 bases, with 4 bases sitting between them. This CDR3 comprises 13 residues. The CDR3: CASTVSGANVLTF. CDR3 DNA: TGTGCCAGCACCGTCTCTGGGGCCAACGTCCTGACTTTC.

The chain carries TRBV18 and TRBJ1-6, with a tentative D call TRBD1 (6 bases). In germline, CDR1 is KGHSH, CDR2 LQKENI. V was clipped by 2 bases and J by 10 bases, with 15 bases between them. The CDR3 consists of 15 residues. The CDR3 sequence is CASSPSHRVDSPLHF. Written as DNA, the CDR3 is TGTGCCAGCTCACCATCTCACAGGGTCGACTCACCCCTCCACTTT.

The chain is built from TRBV6-5 and TRBJ1-1; D is unresolved. The V gene lost 3 bases and the J gene lost 11 bases, with 16 bases spanning the gap. This CDR3 is built from 13 residues. Germline assignment: CDR1 MNHEY and CDR2 SVGAGI. The CDR3: CASSYHSPGLAFF. CDR3 nucleotide sequence: TGTGCCAGCAGTTATCATAGCCCCGGATTGGCTTTCTTT.

The chain carries TRBV6-1 and TRBJ2-7; the D gene is possibly TRBD2 (7 bases). The V and J ends lost 2 bases and 2 bases respectively, with 16 bases between them. The germline gives CDR1 MNHNS, CDR2 SASEGT. The CDR3 runs to 16 residues. Written as DNA, the CDR3 is TGTGCCAGCAGTGAATCTCGGGGGGCCTCGACCTACGAGCAGTACTTC. This sequence encodes CASSESRGASTYEQYF.

Comments on this clone: Other DNA variants within this sample encode the same CDR3. The chain is built from TRBV18 and TRBJ1-1; D unclear. V shed 1 base and J shed 1 base, with 7 bases lying between them. CDR3 size: 14 residues. CDR1 and CDR2 from the germline V gene are KGHSH and LQKENI. The CDR3 reads CASSPRQENTEAFF. CDR3 nucleotide sequence: TGTGCCAGCTCACCACGCCAGGAGAACACTGAAGCTTTCTTT. The full variable domain, its missing parts supplied by reference TRBV18 and TRBJ1-1, is NAGVMQNPRHLVRRRGQEARLRCSPMKGHSHVYWYRQLPEEGLKFMVYLQKENIIDESGMPKERFSAEFPKEGPSILRIQQVVRGDSAAYFCASSPRQENTEAFFGQGTRLTVV.

The chain couples TRBV6-2 or TRBV6-3 to TRBJ1-2, with unresolved D. V gave up 6 bases and J gave up 0 bases, with 8 bases separating them. Germline assignment: CDR1 MNHEY and CDR2 SVGEGT. The CDR3 length is 13 residues. In DNA form, the CDR3 reads TGTGCCAGCAGCCTCGGGTCTAACTATGGCTACACCTTC. Encoded protein: CASSLGSNYGYTF.

This clone appeared many times. V gene TRBV15 combines with J gene TRBJ2-1; TRBD2 agrees at 10 bases. Germline V lookup: CDR1 LNHNV, CDR2 YYDKDF (reference sequence). CDR3 length: 17 amino acids. J lost 4 bases, V lost 0 bases, and 6 bases had no gene match. In nucleotides, the CDR3 is TGTGCCACCAGCAGAGATCGGGTAGCGGGGGGTTACAATGAGCAGTTCTTC. As protein: CATSRDRVAGGYNEQFF.

This chain uses TRBV6-5 with TRBJ1-2; 8 bases are a match to TRBD1. V was pared by 6 bases and J by 6 bases, with 6 bases of the junction left unmatched. Germline CDR1 MNHEY, CDR2 SVGAGI. CDR3 length: 13 amino acids. The CDR3, as DNA: TGTGCCAGCAGCCACGGACAGGGCGATGGCTACACCTTC. The encoded protein is CASSHGQGDGYTF.

The rearrangement joins TRBV6-5 to TRBJ1-2; no clear D gene. Germline CDR1 MNHEY, CDR2 SVGAGI. CDR3 size: 14 residues. Trimming took 6 bases from V and 1 from J, leaving 12 bases between them. The CDR3 loop reads CASSLESLNYGYTF. The CDR3, as DNA: TGTGCCAGCAGCTTGGAGAGCCTTAACTATGGCTACACCTTC.

This sequence joins TRBV2 and TRBJ2-2, with 7 nucleotides matching TRBD2. J lost 4 bases, V lost 8 bases, and 7 bases had no gene match. The CDR3 contains 14 residues. Germline V gene lookup returns CDR1 SNHLY and CDR2 FYNNEI. CDR3 DNA: TGTGCCAGCGGGGGGGGACTACGCACCGGGGAGCTGTTTTTT. It translates to CASGGGLRTGELFF.

A few counts support this clone. The chain recombines TRBV2 with TRBJ1-5; no reliable D call. V lost 5 bases to trimming and J lost 2 bases, with 13 bases between them. The germline CDR1 and CDR2 sequences are SNHLY and FYNNEI. This CDR3 is built from 15 residues. Here the CDR3 reads CASSKGGQGNQPQHF. The CDR3 DNA reads TGTGCCAGCAGTAAGGGAGGGCAGGGCAATCAGCCCCAGCATTTT. Full variable domain (rest looked up from reference TRBV2 and TRBJ1-5): EPEVTQTPSHQVTQMGQEVILRCVPISNHLYFYWYRQILGQKVEFLVSFYNNEISEKSEIFDDQFSVERPDGSNFTLKIRSTKLEDSAMYFCASSKGGQGNQPQHFGDGTRLSIL.

This chain links TRBV12-3 or TRBV12-4 with TRBJ2-2; TRBD1 aligns across 7 bases. The CDR3 spans 13 residues. Trimming took 4 bases from V and 6 from J; bases not matched to a gene: 2. CDR3 loop: CASSYQGAGELFF. CDR3 in DNA: TGTGCCAGCAGTTATCAGGGGGCCGGGGAGCTGTTTTTT.

The V and J genes are TRBV15 and TRBJ1-2; 7 bases fit TRBD1. Germline V gene lookup returns CDR1 LNHNV and CDR2 YYDKDF (reference sequence). With 1 base clipped from V and 6 bases from J, the junction kept 2 bases outside the gene matches. There are 13 residues in the CDR3. CDR3 residues: CATSRATGDGYTF. The CDR3 DNA is TGTGCCACCAGCAGAGCTACAGGGGATGGCTACACCTTC.

The chain joins TRBV6-5 to TRBJ1-5; the match to TRBD1 covers 8 bases. The trim removed 10 bases at V and 4 bases at J, leaving 12 bases unmatched. CDR1 MNHEY and CDR2 SVGAGI come from the germline V gene. This CDR3 region has 15 residues. As DNA, the CDR3 is TGTGCCACCACCGGGACAGGTCACCTAAATCAGCCCCAGCATTTT. It specifies CATTGTGHLNQPQHF.

The genes are TRBV18 and TRBJ1-1, with 9 positions matching TRBD1. Germline V gene sequence: CDR1 KGHSH, CDR2 LQKENI. This CDR3 is built from 16 residues. V shed 2 bases and J 4 bases; nucleotides not matched to a gene: 8. CDR3 sequence reads: CASSPDRGIRGTEAFF. CDR3 DNA sequence: TGTGCCAGCTCACCAGACAGGGGGATTCGGGGCACTGAAGCTTTCTTT.

The chain recombines TRBV5-1 with TRBJ2-5, with 10 bases identical to TRBD1. This CDR3 has 15 amino acids. Germline V gene sequence: CDR1 SGHRS, CDR2 YFSETQ. V dropped 4 bases and J dropped 5; count of bases not matched to a gene: 8. CDR3 sequence (DNA): TGCGCCAGCAGCACCAAGACAGGGGGCATGGAGACCCAGTACTTC. This gives the protein CASSTKTGGMETQYF. The full variable domain, rest sourced from reference TRBV5-1 and TRBJ2-5, is KAGVTQTPRYLIKTRGQQVTLSCSPISGHRSVSWYQQTPGQGLQFLFEYFSETQRNKGNFPGRFSGRQFSNSRSEMNVSTLELGDSALYLCASSTKTGGMETQYFGPGTRLLVL.

This chain joins TRBV6-5 and TRBJ1-2; TRBD1 matches 10 bases. The CDR3 runs to 15 residues. Trimming cost V 6 bases and J 5 bases; bases outside gene matches: 9. The germline V gene has CDR1 MNHEY and CDR2 SVGAGI. CDR3: CASSKEWDRGYGYTF. The CDR3 DNA follows: TGTGCCAGCAGCAAAGAGTGGGACAGGGGATATGGCTACACCTTC.